This T cell receptor beta chain was observed in a study of CD8 T cells in ankylosing spondylitis (dated by TCRdb to the late 2010s). About the investigation overall: The study profiled T cell receptor beta repertoires in healthy donors and ankylosing spondylitis patients to find disease-linked TCR variants. The whole study cohort included 85 to 120 healthy donors and some 27 ankylosing spondylitis patients. Peripheral blood was sampled, and synovial fluid was additionally collected from ankylosing spondylitis patients.

The CDR3 covers 13 residues, taking in both the cysteine and the phenylalanine. Only the CDR3 portion is preserved as DNA: 39 bases, with reading frame beginning at the first base. For this chain, trimming is 0 bases at the V end and 5 bases at the J end, and the number of junction bases without a gene match is 1. CDR1 and CDR2, looked up from the germline V gene (reference sequence), are DFQATT and SNEGSKA. Instrument on record: Illumina HiSeq 2500. Quantitative 5'-RACE with molecular barcodes was the method used to prepare the TCR beta libraries. Per the authors' processing: Disease-linked TCR variants were identified with a new computational method built on a probabilistic model of VDJ rearrangement. In-frame beta chains were kept once TCRdb had trimmed the public reads at Q25 with fastp and called clones with MiXCR. One record per CDR3 amino acid sequence lists the most common genes and DNA. The V and J calls here are based on TCRdb, not the publication. For this sample the table gives fewer than 550,000 distinct CDR3 sequences, of which 5.3% were detected only once. Clones ranked in the top ten supply approximately 3.5% of the sample.

There are many counts of this clonotype. No cognate antigen has been identified for it. One base away there is no much larger clone; base qualities are not given. What the research found in general, with its limitations: Blood from ankylosing spondylitis patients appeared to be characterized by a TCR beta motif composed of about eight highly homologous amino acid variants. A CD8+ phenotype was shown by the disease-linked clones, which were found at relatively low frequencies in peripheral blood. According to the report, matched synovial fluid samples from ankylosing spondylitis patients were significantly enriched for the disease-linked clones. Some of the motif variants had been reported before in the synovial fluid and blood of reactive arthritis patients, a finding that suggests common disease-initiation mechanisms.

The TCR was taken from a male donor with ankylosing spondylitis. This chain is built from TRBV20-1 and TRBJ2-3, with TRBD2 matching 8 junction bases. Sequenced input: blood, either unsorted or a sorted T cell fraction (not recorded which). The sequenced DNA is TGCAGTGCTAGAGATAGCGGGGTAGATACGCAGTATTTT. This gives the protein CSARDSGVDTQYF.